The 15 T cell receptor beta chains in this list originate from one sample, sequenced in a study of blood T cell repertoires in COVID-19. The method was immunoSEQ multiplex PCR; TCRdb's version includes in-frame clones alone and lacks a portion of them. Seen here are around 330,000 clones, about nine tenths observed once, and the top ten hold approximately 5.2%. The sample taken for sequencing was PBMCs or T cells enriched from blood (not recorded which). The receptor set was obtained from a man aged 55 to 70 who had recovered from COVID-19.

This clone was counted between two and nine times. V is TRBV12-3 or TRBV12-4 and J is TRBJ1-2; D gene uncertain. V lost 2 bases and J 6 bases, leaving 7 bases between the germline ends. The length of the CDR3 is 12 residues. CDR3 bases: TGTGCCAGCAGTTTACAGGCTAATGGCTACACCTTC. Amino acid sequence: CASSLQANGYTF.

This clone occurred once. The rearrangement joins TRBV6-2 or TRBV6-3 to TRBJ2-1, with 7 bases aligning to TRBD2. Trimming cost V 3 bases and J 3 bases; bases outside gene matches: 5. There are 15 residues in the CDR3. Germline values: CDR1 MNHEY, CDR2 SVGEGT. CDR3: CASSYLAANYNEQFF. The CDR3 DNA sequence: TGTGCCAGCAGTTATCTAGCGGCCAACTACAATGAGCAGTTCTTC.

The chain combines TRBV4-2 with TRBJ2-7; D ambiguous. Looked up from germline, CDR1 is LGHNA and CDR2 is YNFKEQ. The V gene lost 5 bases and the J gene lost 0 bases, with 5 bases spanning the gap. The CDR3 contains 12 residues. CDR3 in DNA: TGTGCCAGCAGCGAGATCTCCTACGAGCAGTACTTC. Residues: CASSEISYEQYF.

CDR3 in amino acids: CASSYSLLGSYGYTF. In nucleotides, the CDR3 is TGTGCCAGCAGTTACTCCCTCTTGGGGAGCTATGGCTACACCTTC. The V gene is TRBV6-5, the J gene TRBJ1-2; D is ambiguous. Trimming removed 0 bases from V and 4 bases from J, with 12 bases in between. This CDR3 spans 15 amino acids. CDR1 is MNHEY, CDR2 SVGAGI, per germline.

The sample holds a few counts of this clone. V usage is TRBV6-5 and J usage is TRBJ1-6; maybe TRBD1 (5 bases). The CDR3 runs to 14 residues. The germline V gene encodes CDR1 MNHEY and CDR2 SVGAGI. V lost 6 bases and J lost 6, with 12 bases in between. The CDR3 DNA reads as TGTGCCAGCAGCGATACAGGCAGTAATTCACCCCTCCACTTT. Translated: CASSDTGSNSPLHF.

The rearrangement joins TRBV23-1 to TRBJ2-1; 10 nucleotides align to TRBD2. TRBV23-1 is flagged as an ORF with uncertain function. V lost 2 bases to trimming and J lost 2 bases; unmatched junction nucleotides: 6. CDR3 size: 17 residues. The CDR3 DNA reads TGCGCCAGCAGTCAAGGTCTAGCGGGAGCCACCTACAATGAGCAGTTCTTC. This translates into CASSQGLAGATYNEQFF.

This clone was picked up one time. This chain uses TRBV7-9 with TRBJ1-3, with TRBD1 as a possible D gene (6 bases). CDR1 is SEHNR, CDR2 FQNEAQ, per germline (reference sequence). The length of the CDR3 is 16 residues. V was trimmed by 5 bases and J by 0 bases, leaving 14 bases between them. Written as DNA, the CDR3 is TGTGCCAGCAGCATGAGGGACACGAGCTCTGGAAACACCATATATTTT. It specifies CASSMRDTSSGNTIYF.

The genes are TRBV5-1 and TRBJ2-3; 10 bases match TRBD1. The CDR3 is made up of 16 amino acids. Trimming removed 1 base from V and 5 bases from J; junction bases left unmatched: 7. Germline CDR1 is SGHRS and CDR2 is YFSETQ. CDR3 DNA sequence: TGCGCCAGCAGCTTGACGGGGACAGGGGTAATAGATACGCAGTATTTT. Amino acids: CASSLTGTGVIDTQYF.

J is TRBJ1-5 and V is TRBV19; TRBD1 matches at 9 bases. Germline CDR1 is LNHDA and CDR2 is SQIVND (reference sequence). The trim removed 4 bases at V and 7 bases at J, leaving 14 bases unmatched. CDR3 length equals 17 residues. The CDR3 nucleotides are TGTGCCAGTAGTACATACTCCGCGGGACAGGGTGACCAGCCCCAGCATTTT. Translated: CASSTYSAGQGDQPQHF.

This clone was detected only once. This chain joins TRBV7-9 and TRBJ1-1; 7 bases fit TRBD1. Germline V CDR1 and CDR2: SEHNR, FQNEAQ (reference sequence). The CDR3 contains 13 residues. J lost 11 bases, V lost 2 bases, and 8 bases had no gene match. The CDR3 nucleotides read TGTGCCAGCAGCTTAATATTGGGCAGGGGGGCTTTCTTT. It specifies CASSLILGRGAFF.

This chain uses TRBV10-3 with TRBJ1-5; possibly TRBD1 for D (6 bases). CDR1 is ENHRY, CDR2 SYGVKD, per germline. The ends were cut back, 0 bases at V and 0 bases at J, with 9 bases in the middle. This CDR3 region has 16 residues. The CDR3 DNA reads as TGTGCCATCAGTGAGTCAGGGGGTCATAGCAATCAGCCCCAGCATTTT. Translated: CAISESGGHSNQPQHF.

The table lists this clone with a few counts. The CDR3 region has the DNA TGTGCCAGTCTCGTGAATGAGCAGTTCTTC. Its protein is CASLVNEQFF. The chain joins TRBV19 to TRBJ2-1; no definite D call. Trimming shortened V by 8 bases and J by 7 bases, and 6 bases separated the two germline ends. Germline V CDR1 and CDR2: LNHDA, SQIVND (reference sequence). The CDR3 is made up of 10 amino acids.

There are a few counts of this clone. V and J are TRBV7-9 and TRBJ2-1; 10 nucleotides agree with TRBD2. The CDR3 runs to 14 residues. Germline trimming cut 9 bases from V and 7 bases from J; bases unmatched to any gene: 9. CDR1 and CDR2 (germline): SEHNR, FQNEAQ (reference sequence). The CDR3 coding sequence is TGTGCCAGTGTCCTAGCGGGAGCGAGTAATGAGCAGTTCTTC. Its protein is CASVLAGASNEQFF.

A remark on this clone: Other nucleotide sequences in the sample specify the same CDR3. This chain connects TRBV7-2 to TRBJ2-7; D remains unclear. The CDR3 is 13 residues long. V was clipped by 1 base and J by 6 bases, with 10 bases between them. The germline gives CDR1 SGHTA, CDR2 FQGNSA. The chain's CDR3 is CASSLVLEREQYF. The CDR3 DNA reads TGTGCCAGCAGCTTAGTTTTGGAGCGCGAGCAGTACTTC.

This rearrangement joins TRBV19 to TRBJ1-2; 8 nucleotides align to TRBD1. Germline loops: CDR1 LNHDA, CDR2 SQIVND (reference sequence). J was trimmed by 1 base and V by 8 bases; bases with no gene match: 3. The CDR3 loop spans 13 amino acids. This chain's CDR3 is CASWDRYNYGYTF. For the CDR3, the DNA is TGTGCCAGTTGGGACAGGTATAACTATGGCTACACCTTC. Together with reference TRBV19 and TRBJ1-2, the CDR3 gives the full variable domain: DGGITQSPKYLFRKEGQNVTLSCEQNLNHDAMYWYRQDPGQGLRLIYYSQIVNDFQKGDIAEGYSVSREKKESFPLTVTSAQKNPTAFYLCASWDRYNYGYTFGSGTRLTVV.